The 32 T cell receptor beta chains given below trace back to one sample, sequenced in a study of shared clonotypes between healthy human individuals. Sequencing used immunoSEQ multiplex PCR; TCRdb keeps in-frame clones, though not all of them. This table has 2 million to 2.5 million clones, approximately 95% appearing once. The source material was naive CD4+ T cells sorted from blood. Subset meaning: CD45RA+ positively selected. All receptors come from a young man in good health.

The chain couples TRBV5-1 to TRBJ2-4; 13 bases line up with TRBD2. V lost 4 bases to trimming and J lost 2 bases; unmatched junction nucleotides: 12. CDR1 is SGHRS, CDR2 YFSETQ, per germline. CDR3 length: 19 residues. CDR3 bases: TGCGCCAGCAGCCCCCAGACTAGCGGGGGGCCCAGAACCAAAAACATTCAGTACTTC. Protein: CASSPQTSGGPRTKNIQYF. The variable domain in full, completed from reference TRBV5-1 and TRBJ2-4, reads KAGVTQTPRYLIKTRGQQVTLSCSPISGHRSVSWYQQTPGQGLQFLFEYFSETQRNKGNFPGRFSGRQFSNSRSEMNVSTLELGDSALYLCASSPQTSGGPRTKNIQYFGAGTRLSVL.

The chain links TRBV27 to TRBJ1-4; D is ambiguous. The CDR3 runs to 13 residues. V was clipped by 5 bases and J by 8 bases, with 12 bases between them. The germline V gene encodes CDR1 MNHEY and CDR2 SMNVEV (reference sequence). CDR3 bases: TGTGCCAGCAGTGGTTATGCAGGCGAAAAACTGTTTTTT. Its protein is CASSGYAGEKLFF.

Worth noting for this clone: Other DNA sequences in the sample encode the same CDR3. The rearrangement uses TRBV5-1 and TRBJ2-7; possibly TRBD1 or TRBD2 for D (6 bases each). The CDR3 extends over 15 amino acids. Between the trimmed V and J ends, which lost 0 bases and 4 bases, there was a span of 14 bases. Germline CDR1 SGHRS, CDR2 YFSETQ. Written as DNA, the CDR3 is TGCGCCAGCAGCTTGGATCCGGGGGCGGTTTACGAGCAGTACTTC. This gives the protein CASSLDPGAVYEQYF.

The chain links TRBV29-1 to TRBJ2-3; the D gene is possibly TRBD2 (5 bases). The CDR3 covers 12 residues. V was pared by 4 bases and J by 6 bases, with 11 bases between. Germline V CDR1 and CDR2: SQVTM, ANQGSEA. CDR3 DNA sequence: TGCAGCGTTGGTCAATCGGGGGATACGCAGTATTTT. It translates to CSVGQSGDTQYF.

The CDR3, as DNA: TGTGCCAGCGGACAGGGCTTGGTACTACTAGCGGGACGGTACGAGCAGTACTTC. It encodes CASGQGLVLLAGRYEQYF. The V call is TRBV2, the J call TRBJ2-7; TRBD2 aligns across 10 bases. V was clipped by 8 bases and J by 4 bases; unmatched bases: 20. The CDR3 is 18 residues long. CDR1 and CDR2 from the germline V gene are SNHLY and FYNNEI.

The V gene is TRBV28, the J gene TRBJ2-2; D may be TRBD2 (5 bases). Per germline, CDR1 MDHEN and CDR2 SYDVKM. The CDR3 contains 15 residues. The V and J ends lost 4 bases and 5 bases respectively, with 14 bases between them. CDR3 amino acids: CASSSWRGLTGELFF. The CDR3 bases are TGTGCCAGCAGTTCATGGCGAGGACTGACCGGGGAGCTGTTTTTT.

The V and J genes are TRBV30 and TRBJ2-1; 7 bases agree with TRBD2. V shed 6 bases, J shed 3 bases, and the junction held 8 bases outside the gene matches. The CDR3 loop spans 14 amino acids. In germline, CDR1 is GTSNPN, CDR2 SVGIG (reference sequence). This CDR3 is CACRAGWVYNEQFF. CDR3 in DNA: TGTGCCTGCCGAGCGGGGTGGGTCTACAATGAGCAGTTCTTC.

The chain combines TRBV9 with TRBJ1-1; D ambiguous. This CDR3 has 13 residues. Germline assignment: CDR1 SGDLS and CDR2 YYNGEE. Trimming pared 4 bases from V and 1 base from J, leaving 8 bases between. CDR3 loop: CASSHLQNTEAFF. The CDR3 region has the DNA TGTGCCAGCAGCCACCTTCAGAACACTGAAGCTTTCTTT.

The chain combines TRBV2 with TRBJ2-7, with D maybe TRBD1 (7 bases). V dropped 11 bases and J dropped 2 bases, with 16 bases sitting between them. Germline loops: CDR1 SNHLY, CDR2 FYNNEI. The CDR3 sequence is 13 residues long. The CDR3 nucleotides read TGTGCCCGAAGAAGCAGGGGGGCCTACGAGCAGTACTTC. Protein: CARRSRGAYEQYF.

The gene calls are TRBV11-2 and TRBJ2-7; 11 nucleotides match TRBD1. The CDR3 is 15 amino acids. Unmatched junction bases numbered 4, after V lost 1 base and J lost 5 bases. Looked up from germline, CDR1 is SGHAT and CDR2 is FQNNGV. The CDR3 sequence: CASSLAGQGANEQYF. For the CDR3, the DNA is TGTGCCAGCAGCTTAGCCGGACAGGGGGCCAACGAGCAGTACTTC.

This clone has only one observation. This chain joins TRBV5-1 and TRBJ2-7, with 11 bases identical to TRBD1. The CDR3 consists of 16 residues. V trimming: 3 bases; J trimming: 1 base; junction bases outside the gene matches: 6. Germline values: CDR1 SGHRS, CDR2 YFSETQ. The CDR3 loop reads CASSSWTGGFSYEQYF. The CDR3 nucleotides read TGCGCCAGCAGCTCCTGGACAGGGGGCTTTTCCTACGAGCAGTACTTC.

DNA of the CDR3: TGCGCCAGCAGCTTGGGAATAGCGAGGGGAGATACGCAGTATTTT. This sequence encodes CASSLGIARGDTQYF. This rearrangement joins TRBV5-1 to TRBJ2-3; either TRBD1 or TRBD2 may supply D (5 bases each). CDR3 length: 15 residues. Trimming took off 0 bases at V and 5 bases at J, with 13 bases between the two ends. Germline lookup yields CDR1 SGHRS and CDR2 YFSETQ.

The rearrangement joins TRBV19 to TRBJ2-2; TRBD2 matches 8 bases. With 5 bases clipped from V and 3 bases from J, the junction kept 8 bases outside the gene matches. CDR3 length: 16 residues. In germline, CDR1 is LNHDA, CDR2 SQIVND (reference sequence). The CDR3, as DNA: TGTGCCAGTAGTGACCCCGGGACTAGGTACACCGGGGAGCTGTTTTTT. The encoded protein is CASSDPGTRYTGELFF.

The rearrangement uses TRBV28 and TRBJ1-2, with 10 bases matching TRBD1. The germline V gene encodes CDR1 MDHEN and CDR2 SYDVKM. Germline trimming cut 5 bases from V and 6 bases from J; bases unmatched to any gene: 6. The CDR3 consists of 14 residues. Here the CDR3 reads CASSAPGQGNGYTF. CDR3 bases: TGTGCCAGCAGTGCGCCGGGACAGGGGAATGGCTACACCTTC.

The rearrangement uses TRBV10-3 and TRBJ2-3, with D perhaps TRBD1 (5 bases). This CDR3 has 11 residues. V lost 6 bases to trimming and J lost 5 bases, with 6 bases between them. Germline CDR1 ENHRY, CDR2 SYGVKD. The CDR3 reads CAIRGQDTQYF. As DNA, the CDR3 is TGTGCCATCAGGGGGCAAGATACGCAGTATTTT.

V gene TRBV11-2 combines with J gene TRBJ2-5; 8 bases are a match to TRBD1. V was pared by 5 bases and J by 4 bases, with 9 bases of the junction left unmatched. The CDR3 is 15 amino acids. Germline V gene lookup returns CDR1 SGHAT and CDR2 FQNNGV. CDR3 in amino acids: CASSTPRDRIETQYF. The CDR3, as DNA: TGTGCCAGCAGCACTCCCCGGGACAGGATAGAGACCCAGTACTTC.

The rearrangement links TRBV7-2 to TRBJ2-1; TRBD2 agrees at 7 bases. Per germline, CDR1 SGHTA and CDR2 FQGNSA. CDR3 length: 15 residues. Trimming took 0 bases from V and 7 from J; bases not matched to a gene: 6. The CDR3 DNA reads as TGTGCCAGCAGCTTAGCGGGAGGGTATTTTAATGAGCAGTTCTTC. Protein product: CASSLAGGYFNEQFF.

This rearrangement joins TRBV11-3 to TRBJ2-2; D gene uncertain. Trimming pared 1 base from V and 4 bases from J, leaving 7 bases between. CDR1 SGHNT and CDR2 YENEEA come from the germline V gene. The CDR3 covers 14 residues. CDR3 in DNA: TGTGCCAGCAGCTTAGGTTTAGGCACCGGGGAGCTGTTTTTT. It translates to CASSLGLGTGELFF.

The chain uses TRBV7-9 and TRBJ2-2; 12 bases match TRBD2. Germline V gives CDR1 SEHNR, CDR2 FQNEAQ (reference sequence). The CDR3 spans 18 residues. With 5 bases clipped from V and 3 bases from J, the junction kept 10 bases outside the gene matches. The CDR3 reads CASSPPPSGRAHTGELFF. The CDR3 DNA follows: TGTGCCAGCAGCCCGCCTCCTAGCGGGAGGGCCCACACCGGGGAGCTGTTTTTT.

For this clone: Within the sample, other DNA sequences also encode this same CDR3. The CDR3 DNA sequence: TGCGCCAGCAGTTATCGGGACAGCACAGATACGCAGTATTTT. Translating gives CASSYRDSTDTQYF. The rearrangement joins TRBV5-1 to TRBJ2-3; D assignment may be TRBD1 or TRBD2 (5 bases each). The CDR3 is 14 residues long. Trimming took 5 bases from V and 0 from J, leaving 10 bases between them. Germline V gene sequence: CDR1 SGHRS, CDR2 YFSETQ.

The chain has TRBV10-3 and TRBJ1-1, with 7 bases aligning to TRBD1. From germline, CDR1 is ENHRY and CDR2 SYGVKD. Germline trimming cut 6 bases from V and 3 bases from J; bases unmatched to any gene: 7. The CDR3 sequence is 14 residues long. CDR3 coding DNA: TGTGCCATCAGGGACAACACAGGGGACACTGAAGCTTTCTTT. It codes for CAIRDNTGDTEAFF.

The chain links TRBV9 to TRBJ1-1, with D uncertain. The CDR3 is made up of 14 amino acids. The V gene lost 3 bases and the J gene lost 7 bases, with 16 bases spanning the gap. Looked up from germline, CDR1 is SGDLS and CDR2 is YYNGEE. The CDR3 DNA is TGTGCCAGCAGCGGAGACTTACTACGGGGTGAAGCTTTCTTT. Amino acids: CASSGDLLRGEAFF.

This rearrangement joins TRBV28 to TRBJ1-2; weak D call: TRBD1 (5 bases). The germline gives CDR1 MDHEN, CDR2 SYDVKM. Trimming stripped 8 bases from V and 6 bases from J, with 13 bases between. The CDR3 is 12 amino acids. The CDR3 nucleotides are TGTGCCAGCCTCCGGGACTTCAATGGCTACACCTTC. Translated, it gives CASLRDFNGYTF.

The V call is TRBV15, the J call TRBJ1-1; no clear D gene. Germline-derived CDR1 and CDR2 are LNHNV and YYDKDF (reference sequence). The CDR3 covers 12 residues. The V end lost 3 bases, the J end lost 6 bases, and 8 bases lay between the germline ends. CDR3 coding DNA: TGTGCCACCAGCAGGGATGGGGCTGAAGCTTTCTTT. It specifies CATSRDGAEAFF.

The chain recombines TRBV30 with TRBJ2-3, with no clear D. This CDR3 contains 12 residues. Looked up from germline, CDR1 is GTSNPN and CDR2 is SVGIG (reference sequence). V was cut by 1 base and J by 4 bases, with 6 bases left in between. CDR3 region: CAWSANSDTQYF. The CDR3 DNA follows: TGTGCCTGGAGTGCGAACTCAGATACGCAGTATTTT.

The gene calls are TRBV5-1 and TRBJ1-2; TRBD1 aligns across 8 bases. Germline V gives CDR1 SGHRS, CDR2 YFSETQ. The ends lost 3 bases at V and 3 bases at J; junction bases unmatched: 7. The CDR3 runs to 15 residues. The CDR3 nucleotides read TGCGCCAGCAGCTCTGACAGGGGAGTGTACTATGGCTACACCTTC. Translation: CASSSDRGVYYGYTF.

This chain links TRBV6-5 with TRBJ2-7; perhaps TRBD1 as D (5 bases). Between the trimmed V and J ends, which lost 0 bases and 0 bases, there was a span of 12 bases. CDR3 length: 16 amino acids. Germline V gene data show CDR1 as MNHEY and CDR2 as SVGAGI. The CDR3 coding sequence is TGTGCCAGCAGTTACTCGGGGCCTTGGGACTCCTACGAGCAGTACTTC. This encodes CASSYSGPWDSYEQYF.

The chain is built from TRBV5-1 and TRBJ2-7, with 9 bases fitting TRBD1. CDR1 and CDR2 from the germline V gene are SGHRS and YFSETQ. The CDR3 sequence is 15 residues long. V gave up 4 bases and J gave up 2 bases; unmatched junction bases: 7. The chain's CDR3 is CASSPGTGYAYEQYF. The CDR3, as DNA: TGCGCCAGCAGCCCCGGGACAGGGTACGCCTACGAGCAGTACTTC.

CDR3 nucleotide sequence: TGTGCCAGCAGCTCCGTACAGGGAAAAGAGACCCAGTACTTC. It yields the protein CASSSVQGKETQYF. The chain couples TRBV5-4 to TRBJ2-5; weak D call: TRBD1 (6 bases). CDR3 length: 14 residues. CDR1 is SGHNT, CDR2 YYREEE, per germline (reference sequence). Trimming took off 3 bases at V and 3 bases at J, with 12 bases between the two ends.

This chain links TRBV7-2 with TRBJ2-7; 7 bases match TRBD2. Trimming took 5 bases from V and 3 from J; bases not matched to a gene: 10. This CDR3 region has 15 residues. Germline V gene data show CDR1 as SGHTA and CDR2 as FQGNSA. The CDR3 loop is CASSPHGGSYYEQYF. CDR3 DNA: TGTGCCAGCAGCCCCCATGGCGGGAGCTACTACGAGCAGTACTTC. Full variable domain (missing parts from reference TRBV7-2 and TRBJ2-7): GAGVSQSPSNKVTEKGKDVELRCDPISGHTALYWYRQSLGQGLEFLIYFQGNSAPDKSGLPSDRFSAERTGGSVSTLTIQRTQQEDSAVYLCASSPHGGSYYEQYFGPGTRLTVT.

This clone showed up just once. CDR3 residues: CASVSENEQFF. The CDR3 coding sequence is TGTGCCAGCGTTTCGGAGAATGAGCAGTTCTTC. The J gene is TRBJ2-1, the V gene TRBV6-6; unclear D gene. Germline CDR1 reads MNHNY; CDR2 reads SVGAGI (reference sequence). The V end was cut by 8 bases, the J end by 7 bases, with 9 bases between. The CDR3 is 11 amino acids.

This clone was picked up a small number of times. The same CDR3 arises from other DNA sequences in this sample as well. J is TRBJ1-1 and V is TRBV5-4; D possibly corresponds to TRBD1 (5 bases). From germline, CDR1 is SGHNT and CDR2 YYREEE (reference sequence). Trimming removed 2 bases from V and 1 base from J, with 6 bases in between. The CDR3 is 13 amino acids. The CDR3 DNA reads TGTGCCAGCAGCTTAGGGGAGAACACTGAAGCTTTCTTT. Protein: CASSLGENTEAFF.